This T cell receptor beta chain was sequenced in a study of vaccination and CD4 T cells after COVID-19. An Oncomine TCR Beta short-read assay was used to sequence the DNA from cultured CD4+ T cells. Each CDR3 protein gets one entry after TCRdb re-called the PCR reads with MiXCR. The repertoire has 16,000 or so distinct CDR3 sequences, 53% of them found once; the top ten carry about 7%. Treatment: approximately nine-day PBMC culture with coronavirus spike peptide pools or control peptides (ViraFEST assay). Before TCRs were sequenced, ViraFEST expanded antigen-specific T cells with peptide pools. For this clonotype: As yet, its antigen is unknown.

There are 13 residues in the CDR3. V dropped 5 bases and J dropped 13 bases, with 18 bases sitting between them. This sample comprised CD4+ T cells from blood, cultured in vitro, obtained before SARS-CoV-2 vaccination. This receptor was obtained from a human donor who had recovered from COVID-19. This chain links TRBV12-3 or TRBV12-4 with TRBJ1-5, with D unclear. The CDR3 DNA follows: TGTGCCAGCAGTATCAACCGACCTGATCCTCAGCATTTT. This gives the protein CASSINRPDPQHF.